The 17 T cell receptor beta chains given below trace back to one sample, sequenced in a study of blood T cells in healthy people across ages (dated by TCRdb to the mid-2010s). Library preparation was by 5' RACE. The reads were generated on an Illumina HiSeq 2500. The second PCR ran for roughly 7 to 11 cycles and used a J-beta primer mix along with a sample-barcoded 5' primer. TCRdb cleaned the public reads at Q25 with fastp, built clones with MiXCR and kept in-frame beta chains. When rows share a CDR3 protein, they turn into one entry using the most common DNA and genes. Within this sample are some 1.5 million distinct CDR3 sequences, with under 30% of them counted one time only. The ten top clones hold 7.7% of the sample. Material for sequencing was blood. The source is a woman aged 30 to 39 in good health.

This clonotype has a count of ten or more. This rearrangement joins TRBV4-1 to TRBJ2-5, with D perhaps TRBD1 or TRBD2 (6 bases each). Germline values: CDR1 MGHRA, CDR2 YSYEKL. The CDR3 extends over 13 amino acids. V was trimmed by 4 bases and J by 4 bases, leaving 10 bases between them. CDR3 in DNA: TGCGCCAGCAGCCGGACAGCGGGAGAGACCCAGTACTTC. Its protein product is CASSRTAGETQYF.

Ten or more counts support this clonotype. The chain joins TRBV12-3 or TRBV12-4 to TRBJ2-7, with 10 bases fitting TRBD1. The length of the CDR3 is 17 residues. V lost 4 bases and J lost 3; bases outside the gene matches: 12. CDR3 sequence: CASSSRDRGAWDYEQYF. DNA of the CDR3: TGTGCCAGCAGTTCCCGGGACAGGGGTGCTTGGGACTACGAGCAGTACTTC.

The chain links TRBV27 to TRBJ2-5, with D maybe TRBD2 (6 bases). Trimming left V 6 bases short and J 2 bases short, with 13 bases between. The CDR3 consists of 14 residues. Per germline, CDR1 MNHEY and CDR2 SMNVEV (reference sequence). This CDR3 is CASRRGPVQETQYF. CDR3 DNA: TGTGCCAGCAGGCGGGGACCGGTTCAAGAGACCCAGTACTTC.

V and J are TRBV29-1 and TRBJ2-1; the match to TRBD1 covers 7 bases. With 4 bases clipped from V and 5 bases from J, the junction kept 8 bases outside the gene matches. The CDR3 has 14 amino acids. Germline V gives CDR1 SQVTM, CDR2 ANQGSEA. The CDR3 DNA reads TGCAGCGTTGCCGACGGGACAGCTAACAATGAGCAGTTCTTC. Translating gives CSVADGTANNEQFF.

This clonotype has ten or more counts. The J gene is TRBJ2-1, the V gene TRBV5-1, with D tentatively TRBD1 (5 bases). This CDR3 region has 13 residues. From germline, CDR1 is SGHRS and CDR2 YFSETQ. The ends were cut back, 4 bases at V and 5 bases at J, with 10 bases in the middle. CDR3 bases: TGCGCCAGCAGCCGATTCAGGGACAATGAGCAGTTCTTC. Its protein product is CASSRFRDNEQFF.

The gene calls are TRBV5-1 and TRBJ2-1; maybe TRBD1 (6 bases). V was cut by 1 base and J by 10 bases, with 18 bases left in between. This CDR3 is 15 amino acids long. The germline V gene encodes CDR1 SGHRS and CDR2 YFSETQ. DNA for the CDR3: TGCGCCAGCAGCTTGCAAGGCCCCCCGAGGGGGGAGCAGTTCTTC. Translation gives CASSLQGPPRGEQFF.

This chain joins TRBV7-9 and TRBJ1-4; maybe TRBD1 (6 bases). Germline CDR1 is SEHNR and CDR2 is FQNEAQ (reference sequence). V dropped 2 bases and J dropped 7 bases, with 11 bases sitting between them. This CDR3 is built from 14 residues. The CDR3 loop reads CASSLTGLTEKLFF. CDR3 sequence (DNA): TGTGCCAGCAGCTTAACAGGGCTCACTGAAAAACTGTTTTTT.

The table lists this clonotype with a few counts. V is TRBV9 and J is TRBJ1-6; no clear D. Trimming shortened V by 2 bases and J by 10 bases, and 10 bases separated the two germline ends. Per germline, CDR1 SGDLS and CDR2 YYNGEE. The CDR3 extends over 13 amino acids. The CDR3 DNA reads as TGTGCCAGCAGCGTTACGGTTAGCTCACCCCTCCACTTT. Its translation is CASSVTVSSPLHF.

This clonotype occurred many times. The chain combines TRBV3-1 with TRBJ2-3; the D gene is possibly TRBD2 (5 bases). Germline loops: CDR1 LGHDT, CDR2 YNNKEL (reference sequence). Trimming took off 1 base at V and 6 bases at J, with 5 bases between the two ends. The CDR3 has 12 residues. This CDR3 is CASSQGEDTQYF. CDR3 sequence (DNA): TGTGCCAGCAGCCAAGGGGAGGATACGCAGTATTTT.

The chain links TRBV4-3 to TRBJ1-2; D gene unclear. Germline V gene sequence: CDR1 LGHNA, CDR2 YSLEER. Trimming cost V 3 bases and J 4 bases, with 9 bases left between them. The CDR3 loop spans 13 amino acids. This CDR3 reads CASSHAVLYGYTF. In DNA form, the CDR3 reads TGCGCCAGCAGCCATGCAGTGCTCTATGGCTACACCTTC.

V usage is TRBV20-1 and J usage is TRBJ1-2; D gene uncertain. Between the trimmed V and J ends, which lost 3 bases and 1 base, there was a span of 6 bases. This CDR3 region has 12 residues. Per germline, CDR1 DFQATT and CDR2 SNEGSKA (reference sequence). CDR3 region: CSASHSNYGYTF. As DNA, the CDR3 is TGCAGTGCTAGTCACAGTAACTATGGCTACACCTTC.

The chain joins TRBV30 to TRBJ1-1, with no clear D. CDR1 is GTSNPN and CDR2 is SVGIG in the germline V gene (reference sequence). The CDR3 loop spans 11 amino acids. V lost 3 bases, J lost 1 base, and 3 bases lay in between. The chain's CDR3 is CAWSRNTEAFF. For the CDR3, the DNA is TGTGCCTGGAGCCGGAACACTGAAGCTTTCTTT.

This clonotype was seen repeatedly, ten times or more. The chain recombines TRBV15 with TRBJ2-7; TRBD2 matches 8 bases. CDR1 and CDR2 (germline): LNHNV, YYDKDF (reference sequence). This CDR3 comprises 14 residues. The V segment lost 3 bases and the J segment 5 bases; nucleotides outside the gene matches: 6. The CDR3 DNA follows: TGTGCCACCAGCAGTCTATCGGGAGGGGACGAGCAGTACTTC. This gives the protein CATSSLSGGDEQYF.

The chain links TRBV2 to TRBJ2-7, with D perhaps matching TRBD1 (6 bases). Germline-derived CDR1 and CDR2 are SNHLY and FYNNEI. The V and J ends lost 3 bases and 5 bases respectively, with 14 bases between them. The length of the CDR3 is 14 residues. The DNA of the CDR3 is TGTGCCAGCAGTGATCAGCACAGGGCCCACGAGCAGTACTTC. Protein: CASSDQHRAHEQYF.

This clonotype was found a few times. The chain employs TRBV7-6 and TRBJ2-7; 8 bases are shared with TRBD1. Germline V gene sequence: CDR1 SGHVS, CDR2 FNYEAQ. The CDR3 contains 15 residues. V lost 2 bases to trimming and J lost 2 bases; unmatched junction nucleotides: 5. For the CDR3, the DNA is TGTGCCAGCAGCTTACGGACAGGGATGGCCTACGAGCAGTACTTC. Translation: CASSLRTGMAYEQYF.

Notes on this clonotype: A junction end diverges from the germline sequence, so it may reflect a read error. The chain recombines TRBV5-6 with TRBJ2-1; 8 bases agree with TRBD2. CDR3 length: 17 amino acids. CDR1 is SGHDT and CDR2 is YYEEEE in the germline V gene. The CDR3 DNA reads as TGTGCCAGCGGCTTCCTAAGCGGGGGCGGTACCTACAATGAGCAGTTCTTC. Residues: CASGFLSGGGTYNEQFF.

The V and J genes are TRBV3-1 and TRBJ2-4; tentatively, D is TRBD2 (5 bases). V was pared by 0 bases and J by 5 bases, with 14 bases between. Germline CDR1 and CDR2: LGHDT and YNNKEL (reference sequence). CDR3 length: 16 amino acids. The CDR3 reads CASSQDLAGPENIQYF. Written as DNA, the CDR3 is TGTGCCAGCAGCCAAGATCTGGCGGGCCCGGAAAACATTCAGTACTTC.